Listed below are T cell receptor beta chains from one sample, sequenced in a study of shared clonotypes between healthy human individuals. Method: immunoSEQ multiplex PCR; TCRdb's copy keeps in-frame clones and lacks some. The sample has approximately 510,000 clones, around 74% seen once; the top ten hold 10% to 15%. Specimen: PBMCs. These TCRs come from a middle-aged woman in good health. Some clones in this sample may be carry-over from other donors' samples. Each CDR3 is given with its conserved first and last residue. The D gene is left open where the match is weak. Not all rows give a size; the values are once, few, many and, for expanded clones, a class.

abundance: NA; d_gene: NA; j_gene: TRBJ2-6; v_gene: TRBV11-2; CDR3nt: TGTGCCCTAGGGGCTCCTAGCTCTGGGGCCAACGTCCTGACTTTC; CDR3aa: CALGAPSSGANVLTF
abundance: NA; d_gene: TRBD1; j_gene: TRBJ1-1; v_gene: TRBV19; CDR3nt: TGTGCCAGTTCCACGGGAAGGGGGCCTTACTTGAACACTGAAGCTTTCTTT; CDR3aa: CASSTGRGPYLNTEAFF
abundance: NA; d_gene: NA; j_gene: TRBJ2-7; v_gene: TRBV7-6; CDR3nt: TGTGCCAGCAGCTTAGCCCAAAGCTACGAGCAGTACTTC; CDR3aa: CASSLAQSYEQYF
abundance: NA; d_gene: NA; j_gene: TRBJ2-1; v_gene: TRBV11-3; CDR3nt: TGTGCCAGCAGCTATAGCGGAAGCTCCTACAATGAGCAGTTCTTC; CDR3aa: CASSYSGSSYNEQFF
abundance: NA; d_gene: NA; j_gene: TRBJ2-2; v_gene: TRBV6-5; CDR3nt: TGTGCCAGCAGGACAGGGGAGGGGACCGGGGAGCTGTTTTTT; CDR3aa: CASRTGEGTGELFF
abundance: NA; d_gene: TRBD1; j_gene: TRBJ1-1; v_gene: TRBV7-8; CDR3nt: TGTGCCAGCAGCTTCTCCCACCGGGACAGGGCATATGAAGCTTTCTTT; CDR3aa: CASSFSHRDRAYEAFF
abundance: once; d_gene: NA; j_gene: TRBJ2-4; v_gene: TRBV5-1; CDR3nt: TGCGCCAGCGCCGACCCCTCGGGGGACAAAAACATTCAGTACTTC; CDR3aa: CASADPSGDKNIQYF
abundance: NA; d_gene: NA; j_gene: TRBJ1-5; v_gene: TRBV27; CDR3nt: TGTGCCAGCAGTTTAGGGGGATTTAGCAATCAGCCCCAGCATTTT; CDR3aa: CASSLGGFSNQPQHF
abundance: NA; d_gene: NA; j_gene: TRBJ1-5; v_gene: TRBV28; CDR3nt: TGTGCCAGCAGTCTCCTCTTGAGGGCCAATCAGCCCCAGCATTTT; CDR3aa: CASSLLLRANQPQHF
abundance: NA; d_gene: NA; j_gene: TRBJ2-7; v_gene: TRBV19; CDR3nt: TGTGCCAGTCGGTCGGTGATCGACGAGCAGTACTTC; CDR3aa: CASRSVIDEQYF
abundance: NA; d_gene: TRBD1; j_gene: TRBJ2-1; v_gene: TRBV6-1; CDR3nt: TGTGCCAGCAGTGAAAGGGGGGACAGGGGCGTCTTC; CDR3aa: CASSERGDRGVF
abundance: NA; d_gene: TRBD1; j_gene: TRBJ2-2; v_gene: TRBV7-3; CDR3nt: TGTGCCAGCAGACAAGACAGGGGGCATTCCGGGGAGCTGTTTTTT; CDR3aa: CASRQDRGHSGELFF
abundance: NA; d_gene: NA; j_gene: TRBJ1-2; v_gene: TRBV5-6; CDR3nt: TGTGCCAGCAGCTTGTTGCGGGCAGGAGGTGGGTATGGCTACACCTTC; CDR3aa: CASSLLRAGGGYGYTF
abundance: NA; d_gene: TRBD2; j_gene: TRBJ2-7; v_gene: TRBV7-3; CDR3nt: TGTGCCAGCAGCTTAGCAGGGCCCGCCGGGACTAGCGTTCCCTACGAGCAGTACTTC; CDR3aa: CASSLAGPAGTSVPYEQYF
abundance: few; d_gene: TRBD2; j_gene: TRBJ2-1; v_gene: TRBV30; CDR3nt: TGTGCCTGGAGTGTATTAGCGGGAGATTTGGGCGAGCAGTTCTTC; CDR3aa: CAWSVLAGDLGEQFF
abundance: NA; d_gene: NA; j_gene: TRBJ2-5; v_gene: TRBV5-6; CDR3nt: TGTGCCAGCAGCTTGTTAGAGCAAGAGACCCAGTACTTC; CDR3aa: CASSLLEQETQYF
abundance: NA; d_gene: TRBD1; j_gene: TRBJ2-7; v_gene: TRBV28; CDR3nt: TGTGCCAGCAGTCCTTTTCGTTCGGGGACAGGGGGCTCCTACGAGCAGTACTTC; CDR3aa: CASSPFRSGTGGSYEQYF
abundance: NA; d_gene: NA; j_gene: TRBJ1-2; v_gene: TRBV6-1; CDR3nt: TGTGCCAGCAGTGAATGGGCAGGGACAACTAACTATGGCTACACCTTC; CDR3aa: CASSEWAGTTNYGYTF
abundance: NA; d_gene: NA; j_gene: TRBJ2-7; v_gene: TRBV10-3; CDR3nt: TGTGCCATCAGTCCCTCGGATACAGGGAGCTCCTACGAGCAGTACTTC; CDR3aa: CAISPSDTGSSYEQYF
abundance: NA; d_gene: TRBD2; j_gene: TRBJ2-7; v_gene: TRBV5-5; CDR3nt: TGTGCCAGCAGCCCCGGACTAGCGGGAGAGTACGAGCAGTACTTC; CDR3aa: CASSPGLAGEYEQYF
abundance: NA; d_gene: NA; j_gene: TRBJ2-5; v_gene: TRBV30; CDR3nt: TGTGCCTGGAGTGTACGGCGAGAGACCCAGTACTTC; CDR3aa: CAWSVRRETQYF
abundance: NA; d_gene: NA; j_gene: TRBJ2-7; v_gene: TRBV27; CDR3nt: TGTGCCAGCAGTTTCACCAGACGGGCGAACTACGAGCAGTACTTC; CDR3aa: CASSFTRRANYEQYF
abundance: NA; d_gene: NA; j_gene: TRBJ2-3; v_gene: TRBV18; CDR3nt: TGTGCCAGCTCACCCTGGGGGAGCCCTAGCACAGATACGCAGTATTTT; CDR3aa: CASSPWGSPSTDTQYF
abundance: once; d_gene: NA; j_gene: TRBJ1-2; v_gene: TRBV2; CDR3nt: TGTGCCAGCAGTGAAGCGTTAAGGAACTATGGCTACACCTTC; CDR3aa: CASSEALRNYGYTF
abundance: NA; d_gene: TRBD2; j_gene: TRBJ2-3; v_gene: TRBV19; CDR3nt: TGTGCCACATCCCGTGCGGGGCTAGCGGGCAGCACAGATACGCAGTATTTT; CDR3aa: CATSRAGLAGSTDTQYF
abundance: few; d_gene: TRBD1; j_gene: TRBJ2-2; v_gene: TRBV27; CDR3nt: TGTGCCAGCAGGTCCGGGACAGGGTCGGGCGGGGAGCTGTTTTTT; CDR3aa: CASRSGTGSGGELFF
abundance: few; d_gene: TRBD1; j_gene: TRBJ1-1; v_gene: TRBV5-4; CDR3nt: TGTGCCAGCGGCACAGGGGGCGCGGGAACTGAAGCTTTCTTT; CDR3aa: CASGTGGAGTEAFF
abundance: NA; d_gene: NA; j_gene: TRBJ2-5; v_gene: TRBV30; CDR3nt: TGTGCCTGGAGTGCCGACAGACGAGAGACCCAGTACTTC; CDR3aa: CAWSADRRETQYF
abundance: NA; d_gene: TRBD2; j_gene: TRBJ2-5; v_gene: TRBV4-2; CDR3nt: TGTGCCAGCAGCTCCCGACTAGCGGGAGGACAAGAGACCCAGTACTTC; CDR3aa: CASSSRLAGGQETQYF
abundance: NA; d_gene: NA; j_gene: TRBJ2-6; v_gene: TRBV5-1; CDR3nt: TGCGCCAGCAGCTCGGACATCAACAGCTACTCTGGGGCCAACGTCCTGACTTTC; CDR3aa: CASSSDINSYSGANVLTF
abundance: NA; d_gene: NA; j_gene: TRBJ2-7; v_gene: TRBV5-5; CDR3nt: TGTGCCAGCAGCTCGGACGTCTACGAGCAGTACTTC; CDR3aa: CASSSDVYEQYF
abundance: NA; d_gene: TRBD1; j_gene: TRBJ1-2; v_gene: TRBV2; CDR3nt: TGTGCCAGCAGTGAAGGCTGGACAGGGATGGGTGGCTACACCTTC; CDR3aa: CASSEGWTGMGGYTF
abundance: NA; d_gene: NA; j_gene: TRBJ2-1; v_gene: TRBV13; CDR3nt: TGTGCCAGCAGCTCCCGTGGGCCGCCCCAATACAATGAGCAGTTCTTC; CDR3aa: CASSSRGPPQYNEQFF
abundance: NA; d_gene: NA; j_gene: TRBJ2-5; v_gene: TRBV10-3; CDR3nt: TGTGCCATCAGTGAGTCCGCCGGGCAAGAGACCCAGTACTTC; CDR3aa: CAISESAGQETQYF
abundance: NA; d_gene: NA; j_gene: TRBJ1-1; v_gene: TRBV4-1; CDR3nt: TGCGCCAGCAAGAACAGCTACTACACTGAAGCTTTCTTT; CDR3aa: CASKNSYYTEAFF
abundance: NA; d_gene: TRBD1; j_gene: TRBJ2-7; v_gene: TRBV10-3; CDR3nt: TGTGCCATCACCGGGGACAGATCCTACGAGCAGTACTTC; CDR3aa: CAITGDRSYEQYF
abundance: once; d_gene: NA; j_gene: TRBJ1-4; v_gene: TRBV7-9; CDR3nt: TGTGCCAGCAGCTGGGGGAACTCTGAAAAACTGTTTTTT; CDR3aa: CASSWGNSEKLFF
abundance: NA; d_gene: TRBD1; j_gene: TRBJ2-5; v_gene: TRBV5-6; CDR3nt: TGTGCCAGCAGCAGTCTTGCGACAGGGGGCGAGGTCGGTCGGGAGACCCAGTACTTC; CDR3aa: CASSSLATGGEVGRETQYF
abundance: NA; d_gene: TRBD2; j_gene: TRBJ2-5; v_gene: TRBV2; CDR3nt: TGTGCCAGCAGATTCCTAGCGGCAAGAGGAGAGACCCAGTACTTC; CDR3aa: CASRFLAARGETQYF
abundance: NA; d_gene: NA; j_gene: TRBJ2-7; v_gene: TRBV27; CDR3nt: TGTGCCAGCAGTCCCTCCTCGGGACACCCCTACGAGCAGTACTTC; CDR3aa: CASSPSSGHPYEQYF
abundance: NA; d_gene: TRBD2; j_gene: TRBJ2-2; v_gene: TRBV19; CDR3nt: TGTGCCAGTAGTGGAGGGACTAGCGTGACCGGGGAGCTGTTTTTT; CDR3aa: CASSGGTSVTGELFF
abundance: NA; d_gene: NA; j_gene: TRBJ2-3; v_gene: TRBV18; CDR3nt: TGTGCCAGCTCACCGCTGGGAACAGATACGCAGTATTTT; CDR3aa: CASSPLGTDTQYF